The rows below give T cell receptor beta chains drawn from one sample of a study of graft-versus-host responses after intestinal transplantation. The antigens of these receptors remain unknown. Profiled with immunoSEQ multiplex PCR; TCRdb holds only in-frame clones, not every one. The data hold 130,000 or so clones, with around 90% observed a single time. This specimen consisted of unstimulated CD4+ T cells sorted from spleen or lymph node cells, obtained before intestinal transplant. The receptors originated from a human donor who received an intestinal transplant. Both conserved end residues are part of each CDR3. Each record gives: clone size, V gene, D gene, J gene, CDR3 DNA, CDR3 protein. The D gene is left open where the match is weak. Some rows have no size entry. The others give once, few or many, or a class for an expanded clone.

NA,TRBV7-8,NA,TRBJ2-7,TGTGCCAGCAGCTTAGTACAAATCGCACTCTCTTCCTACGAGCAGTACTTC,CASSLVQIALSSYEQYF
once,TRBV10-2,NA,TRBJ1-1,TGCGCCAGCAGTGAGTCGCTTGGGGCCGCTAGAGAAGCTTTCTTT,CASSESLGAAREAFF
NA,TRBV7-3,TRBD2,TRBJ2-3,TGTGCCAGCAGCCCCATTCGGTCGATTCGACTAGCGGGAGGGGGAGATACGCAGTATTTT,CASSPIRSIRLAGGGDTQYF
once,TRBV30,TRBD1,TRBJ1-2,TGTGCCTGGAGTAGCTACCCGGGACAGGGGGTGGGCGGGAACTATGGCTACACCTTC,CAWSSYPGQGVGGNYGYTF
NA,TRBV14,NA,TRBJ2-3,TGTGCCAGCAGCCAAGATCCCAGCACAGATACGCAGTATTTT,CASSQDPSTDTQYF
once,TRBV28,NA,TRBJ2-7,TGTGCCAGCAGTGTACGAGCTGGGGGTCCCTACGAGCAGTACTTC,CASSVRAGGPYEQYF
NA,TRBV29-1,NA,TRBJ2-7,TGCAGCGTTCGAAGCGTGGGTTTCCACGAGCAGTACTTC,CSVRSVGFHEQYF
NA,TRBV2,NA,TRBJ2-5,TGTGCCAGCAGTTCGACCTTCCAAGAGACCCAGTACTTC,CASSSTFQETQYF
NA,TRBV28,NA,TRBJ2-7,TGTGCCAGCGGCCGGAGGGCATACGAGCAGTACTTC,CASGRRAYEQYF
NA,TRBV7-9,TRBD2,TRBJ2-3,TGTGCCAGCAGCTGGCTAGCGGGAGGCACAGATACGCAGTATTTT,CASSWLAGGTDTQYF
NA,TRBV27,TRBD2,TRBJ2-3,TGTGCCAGCAGTTCACTAGCGGGAGGGGGGGATACGCAGTATTTT,CASSSLAGGGDTQYF
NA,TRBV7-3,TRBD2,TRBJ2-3,TGTGCCAGCTCGGGGGCGGGAGGGCGTGGAGATACGCAGTATTTT,CASSGAGGRGDTQYF
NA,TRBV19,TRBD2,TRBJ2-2,TGTGCCAGTAGTATAGCACCACTAGCGGGAGATATCACCGGGGAGCTGTTTTTT,CASSIAPLAGDITGELFF
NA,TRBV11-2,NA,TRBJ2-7,TGTGCCAGCAGCTTACGGGAGACGTTCACCTACGAGCAGTACTTC,CASSLRETFTYEQYF
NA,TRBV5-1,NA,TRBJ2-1,TGCGCCAGCAGCTTGCCGGCTCTCAGCTCCTACAATGAGCAGTTCTTC,CASSLPALSSYNEQFF
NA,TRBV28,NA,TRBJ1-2,TGTGCCAGCAATGGCAATAACTATGGCTACACCTTC,CASNGNNYGYTF
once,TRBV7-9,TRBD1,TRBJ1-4,TGTGCCAGCAGCCCACCCCGGGACAGGGAAAGGAGTGAAAAACTGTTTTTT,CASSPPRDRERSEKLFF
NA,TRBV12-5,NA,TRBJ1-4,TGTGCTAGTGGTTCCCGTGCAACTAATGAAAAACTGTTTTTT,CASGSRATNEKLFF
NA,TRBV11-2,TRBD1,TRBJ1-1,TGTGCCAGCAGCTCTACAAGGGGGCTCACTGAAGCTTTCTTT,CASSSTRGLTEAFF
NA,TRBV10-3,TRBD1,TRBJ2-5,TGTGCCGTAGCCCGGGACAGGGGTGGGGGAGAGACCCAGTACTTC,CAVARDRGGGETQYF
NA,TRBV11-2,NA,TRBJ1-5,TGTGCCAGCAGTCCTCAGGGAACCAATCAGCCCCAGCATTTT,CASSPQGTNQPQHF
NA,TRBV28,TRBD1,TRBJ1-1,TGTGCCAGCAGTTTACTCAGGGGGCGCGCTTTCTTT,CASSLLRGRAFF
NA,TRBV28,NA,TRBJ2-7,TGTGCCAGCAGTCCCCTTTGGCAGTCTAGCTCCTACGAGCAGTACTTC,CASSPLWQSSSYEQYF
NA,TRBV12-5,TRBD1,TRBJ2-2,TGTGCTAGTGGTCTGGACAGGGGAGCGAACACCGGGGAGCTGTTTTTT,CASGLDRGANTGELFF
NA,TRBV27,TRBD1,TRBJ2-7,TGTGCCAGCAGTACGAGGCGAAACAGCAGGGGGCTGTACGAGCAGTACTTC,CASSTRRNSRGLYEQYF
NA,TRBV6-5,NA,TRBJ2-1,TGTGCCAGCAGTTACTCTGGAGGAGTGCCCAATGAGCAGTTCTTC,CASSYSGGVPNEQFF
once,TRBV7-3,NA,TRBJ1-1,TGTGCCAGCCCAGCAAGCCTTGGGGGGAGCACTGAAGCTTTCTTT,CASPASLGGSTEAFF
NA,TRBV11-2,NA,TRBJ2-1,TGTGCCAGCAGCTTGGAACCGGGACTCTGGGGGTTCTTC,CASSLEPGLWGFF
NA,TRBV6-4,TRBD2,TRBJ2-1,TGTGCCAGCAGTGACGAGACTAGCGGGAGAAATGAGCAGTTCTTC,CASSDETSGRNEQFF
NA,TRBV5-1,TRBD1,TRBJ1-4,TGCGCCAGCAGCTCACAGGGGTCCGGTGAAAAACTGTTTTTT,CASSSQGSGEKLFF
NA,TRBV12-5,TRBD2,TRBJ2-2,TGTGCTAGTGGTCGGACTAGCGATCCCGGGGAGCTGTTTTTT,CASGRTSDPGELFF
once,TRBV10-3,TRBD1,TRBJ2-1,TGTGCCATCGCGCATCGACAGGGATACAATGAGCAGTTCTTC,CAIAHRQGYNEQFF
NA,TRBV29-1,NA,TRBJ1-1,TGCAGCGTGCTCCGGGGGGCGGTTACTGAAGCTTTCTTT,CSVLRGAVTEAFF
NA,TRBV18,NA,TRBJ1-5,TGTGCCAGCTCACCCAGGGGTGAGCAGCCCCAGCATTTT,CASSPRGEQPQHF
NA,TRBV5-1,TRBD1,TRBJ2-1,TGCGCCAGCAGCTTATCCGGGACAGGGGCTAATGAGCAGTTCTTC,CASSLSGTGANEQFF
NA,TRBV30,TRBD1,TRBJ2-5,TGTGCCGCCCGGGACAGGGGGCAAGAGACCCAGTACTTC,CAARDRGQETQYF
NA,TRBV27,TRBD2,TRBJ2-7,TGTGCCAGCAGTCCCAAGACTAGCGGGGGCCCGGGGCAGTACTTC,CASSPKTSGGPGQYF
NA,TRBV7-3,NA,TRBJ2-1,TGTGCCAGCAGCTTAACTCCTCTAGGGGGTGAGCAGTTCTTC,CASSLTPLGGEQFF
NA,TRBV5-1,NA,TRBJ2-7,TGCGCCAGCAGCTTGAAGGGGTCCCACGAGCAGTACTTC,CASSLKGSHEQYF
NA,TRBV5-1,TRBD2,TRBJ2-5,TGCGCCAGCAGCGTAGCGGGAGCCCCCCAAGAGACCCAGTACTTC,CASSVAGAPQETQYF